The 15 T cell receptor beta chains reported below all come from one sample, sequenced in a study of shared clonotypes between healthy human individuals. Assay used: immunoSEQ multiplex PCR; TCRdb lists only in-frame clones, some missing. The data show about 2.3 million clones, roughly 90% seen once. What was sequenced was naive CD4+ T cells from PBMCs. The subset was: CD45RA+ positively selected. These receptors all stem from a man younger than 35 in good health. Some clones in this sample may be carry-over from other donors' samples.

The V and J genes are TRBV28 and TRBJ2-2; possible D gene TRBD1, 6 bases. Trimming cost V 4 bases and J 6 bases, with 12 bases left between them. Germline CDR1 MDHEN, CDR2 SYDVKM. The CDR3 spans 14 residues. The CDR3 DNA follows: TGTGCCAGCAGTTCACCAGGGGAACCCGGGGAGCTGTTTTTT. It specifies CASSSPGEPGELFF.

This clone was seen once. The DNA of the CDR3 is TGTGCCAGCAGCTTAAGAGGGACAACTACCTCCCTTAACTATGGCTACACCTTC. Translation gives CASSLRGTTTSLNYGYTF. This chain joins TRBV5-5 and TRBJ1-2; a possible D gene is TRBD1 (6 bases). This CDR3 region has 18 residues. Between the trimmed V and J ends, which lost 2 bases and 1 base, there was a span of 21 bases. Germline lookup yields CDR1 SGHKS and CDR2 YYEKEE (reference sequence).

The chain couples TRBV23-1 to TRBJ2-5, with 14 bases aligning to TRBD2. TRBV23-1 is treated as an ORF (open reading frame) with a function not yet certain. CDR3 length equals 17 residues. With V trimmed by 3 bases and J by 1 base, 4 bases remained unmatched. This chain's CDR3 is CASSHGTSGRCQETQYF. As DNA, the CDR3 is TGCGCCAGCAGTCACGGGACTAGCGGGAGATGCCAAGAGACCCAGTACTTC.

About this clone itself: Other DNA sequences in this sample translate to the same CDR3. V usage is TRBV27 and J usage is TRBJ2-3; D gene uncertain. The ends were cut back, 5 bases at V and 5 bases at J, with 5 bases in the middle. CDR1 is MNHEY, CDR2 SMNVEV, per germline (reference sequence). This CDR3 is 11 amino acids long. The DNA for the CDR3 is TGTGCCAGCAGTACCCGAGATACGCAGTATTTT. Its translation is CASSTRDTQYF.

The chain has TRBV11-2 and TRBJ2-7; D perhaps matches TRBD1 (6 bases). This CDR3 spans 15 amino acids. The ends were cut back, 5 bases at V and 0 bases at J, with 14 bases in the middle. Germline-derived CDR1 and CDR2 are SGHAT and FQNNGV. CDR3 in amino acids: CASSPGGVSSYEQYF. The CDR3 DNA is TGTGCCAGCAGCCCTGGGGGCGTGAGCTCCTACGAGCAGTACTTC.

The chain joins TRBV6-1 to TRBJ2-3, with D uncertain. CDR1 is MNHNS and CDR2 is SASEGT in the germline V gene. The V end lost 6 bases, the J end lost 3 bases, and 10 bases lay between the germline ends. The CDR3 has 13 amino acids. This chain's CDR3 is CASRAALTDTQYF. In DNA, the CDR3 is TGTGCCAGCAGGGCAGCATTGACAGATACGCAGTATTTT.

V is TRBV7-2 and J is TRBJ1-2; D is unclear. CDR3 length equals 14 residues. Trimming took off 5 bases at V and 4 bases at J, with 14 bases between the two ends. Germline CDR1 SGHTA, CDR2 FQGNSA. CDR3 sequence reads: CASSGPTEPYGYTF. The DNA for the CDR3 is TGTGCCAGCAGCGGGCCAACAGAGCCCTATGGCTACACCTTC.

The chain links TRBV9 to TRBJ2-7; 7 bases fit TRBD1. The germline gives CDR1 SGDLS, CDR2 YYNGEE. V shed 4 bases, J shed 3 bases, and the junction held 7 bases outside the gene matches. This CDR3 comprises 14 residues. As DNA, the CDR3 is TGTGCCAGCAGCCCAACGACAGGGATCTACGAGCAGTACTTC. It yields the protein CASSPTTGIYEQYF.

The chain employs TRBV5-6 and TRBJ2-7; D is uncertain. There are 15 residues in the CDR3. Trimming removed 0 bases at V and 3 bases at J, with 13 bases between. The germline V gene encodes CDR1 SGHDT and CDR2 YYEEEE. The CDR3 reads CASSLVSGSLYEQYF. In DNA form, the CDR3 reads TGTGCCAGCAGCTTGGTATCCGGGTCCCTCTACGAGCAGTACTTC.

This chain joins TRBV9 and TRBJ2-3; 16 bases align to TRBD2. The J segment lost 6 bases and the V segment lost 4 bases, leaving 5 bases of the junction unmatched. Germline CDR1 reads SGDLS; CDR2 reads YYNGEE. The CDR3 is made up of 16 amino acids. Written as DNA, the CDR3 is TGTGCCAGCAGCATGCAGGGACTAGCGGGAGGGGATACGCAGTATTTT. It is translated as CASSMQGLAGGDTQYF.

This clone was detected once. V gene TRBV6-6 combines with J gene TRBJ1-2; 10 positions agree with TRBD1. Germline V gives CDR1 MNHNY, CDR2 SVGAGI (reference sequence). The CDR3 is 14 residues long. With 8 bases clipped from V and 8 bases from J, the junction kept 11 bases outside the gene matches. The CDR3 region has the DNA TGTGCCAGCCATATAGGGGGACAGGGGTACGGCTACACCTTC. Translated: CASHIGGQGYGYTF.

CDR3 DNA sequence: TGTGCCAGCAGTGAAGCCCGCAGGGGAAATGAAAAACTGTTTTTT. Residues: CASSEARRGNEKLFF. The chain is built from TRBV6-1 and TRBJ1-4; D might be TRBD1 (6 bases). Germline V lookup: CDR1 MNHNS, CDR2 SASEGT. The V gene lost 0 bases and the J gene lost 5 bases, with 10 bases spanning the gap. CDR3 length: 15 residues.

V gene TRBV11-2 combines with J gene TRBJ2-7; the D is unclear. CDR1 is SGHAT, CDR2 FQNNGV, per germline. The CDR3 runs to 16 residues. V was cut by 3 bases and J by 0 bases, with 15 bases left in between. CDR3 sequence: CASSLGRWSSSYEQYF. In DNA form, the CDR3 reads TGTGCCAGCAGCTTGGGAAGGTGGTCTAGCTCCTACGAGCAGTACTTC.

The gene calls are TRBV28 and TRBJ1-4; 8 bases are a match to TRBD1. The CDR3 length is 13 residues. The V and J ends lost 8 bases and 2 bases, in that order; junction bases with no gene match: 1. The V gene's germline CDR1 is MDHEN and CDR2 SYDVKM. CDR3 DNA: TGTGCCAGCTACAGGGGGACTAATGAAAAACTGTTTTTT. It encodes CASYRGTNEKLFF.

Concerning this clone: Other DNA sequences in the sample encode the same CDR3. The V and J genes are TRBV20-1 and TRBJ1-1; D remains ambiguous. CDR3 length: 11 residues. CDR1 and CDR2 (germline): DFQATT, SNEGSKA (reference sequence). The V and J ends lost 1 base and 3 bases respectively, with 3 bases between them. CDR3 sequence: CSARGHTEAFF. Written as DNA, the CDR3 is TGCAGTGCTAGAGGCCACACTGAAGCTTTCTTT.